This record looks at one T cell receptor beta chain sequence and its context. The data stem from a study of PD-1 blockade in mismatch repair-deficient tumors. On the study more broadly: Patients had about 13 mismatch repair-deficient cancer types and were previously treated and progressing.

The method was immunoSEQ multiplex PCR; TCRdb's version includes in-frame clones alone and lacks a portion of them. The sample yields roughly 120,000 clones, approximately 91% seen once. V was pared by 3 bases and J by 6 bases, with 21 bases between. CDR3 length equals 15 residues. Looked up from germline, CDR1 is GTSNPN and CDR2 is SVGIG (reference sequence). TCRs were sequenced from a few patients responding to pembrolizumab. This sample comprised peripheral blood, obtained roughly 70 weeks after starting pembrolizumab. The chain recombines TRBV30 with TRBJ2-7; D call uncertain. The TCR was taken from an adult with mismatch repair-deficient cancer. The CDR3 DNA follows: TGTGCCTGGAGACCCGCAGGCGGTTTCTTCTCCGAGCAGTACTTC. Residues: CAWRPAGGFFSEQYF. Drawing the rest from reference TRBV30 and TRBJ2-7, the complete variable domain is SQTIHQWPATLVQPVGSPLSLECTVEGTSNPNLYWYRQAAGRGLQLLFYSVGIGQISSEVPQNLSASRPQDRQFILSSKKLLLSDSGFYLCAWRPAGGFFSEQYFGPGTRLTVT.